This paragraph reports one T cell receptor beta chain. Germline V gene lookup returns CDR1 SGHNT and CDR2 YENEEA. CDR3 length: 13 amino acids. Trimming stripped 0 bases from V and 3 bases from J, with 5 bases between. The sample comes from a study of blood T cell repertoires in COVID-19. Clinical history as reported by participants underpinned cohort assignment. Before being deemed recovered, Cohort 3 donors had two negative PCRs, clearance, or symptom resolution. Source study methods: Nucleated cell number was recorded as an estimate derived from reference gene primer amplification. Assay used: immunoSEQ multiplex PCR; TCRdb lists only in-frame clones, some missing. V and J calls and clone size are as listed in that table; D and trimming were resolved from the DNA. The sample carries approximately 310,000 clones, roughly 85% recorded once.

Sequencing was carried out using PBMCs or T cells enriched from blood (not recorded which). The clonotype originates from a man aged 25-45 years who had recovered from COVID-19. V and J are TRBV11-3 and TRBJ1-1; D is unresolved. CDR3 bases: TGTGCCAGCAGCTTAGATACGGACACTGAAGCTTTCTTT. Translating it yields CASSLDTDTEAFF. The whole variable domain, remainder taken from reference TRBV11-3 and TRBJ1-1, is EAGVVQSPRYKIIEKKQPVAFWCNPISGHNTLYWYLQNLGQGPELLIRYENEEAVDDSQLPKDRFSAERLKGVDSTLKIQPAELGDSAVYLCASSLDTDTEAFFGQGTRLTVV.